The present entry profiles one T cell receptor (beta chain) with its context. Its specificity is not known. This specimen comes from a study of cytomegalovirus exposure and HLA in healthy donors. Findings of the study overall: In a later analysis, TCR beta V- and J-gene trimming showed a link to a missense DCLRE1C variant. Reports indicate that TCR beta sequences accurately predicted the HLA-A and HLA-B alleles of most subjects.

Donors showed nominal health when sampled, although they likely had unrecorded immune exposures. CDR3 length: 16 residues. Per the germline V gene, CDR1 is MDHEN and CDR2 is SYDVKM. After removal of 6 bases from V and 3 bases from J, the junction contained 11 bases not matched to a gene. Primers included in the PCR were 60 Vbeta and 13 Jbeta primers. Sequencing was performed with immunoSEQ multiplex PCR; in TCRdb, only in-frame clones are kept and a portion is missing. The table records under 200,000 clones, around 80% of them present only once. Specimen: PBMCs. The chain carries TRBV28 and TRBJ1-5; 7 nucleotides match TRBD1. The sequence came from a male donor in good health and CMV-seropositive. The CDR3 DNA sequence: TGTGCCAGCAGAATCCGGGGACAGACCAACAATCAGCCCCAGCATTTT. The encoded protein is CASRIRGQTNNQPQHF. The variable domain in full, with the rest retrieved from reference TRBV28 and TRBJ1-5, is DVKVTQSSRYLVKRTGEKVFLECVQDMDHENMFWYRQDPGLGLRLIYFSYDVKMKEKGDIPEGYSVSREKKERFSLILESASTNQTSMYLCASRIRGQTNNQPQHFGDGTRLSIL.